The 10 T cell receptor beta chains reported below all come from one sample, sequenced in a study of CD8 T cells in ankylosing spondylitis. Via MiXCR, TCRdb re-called the 5' RACE reads, giving one row per CDR3 protein. Here the sample spans roughly 130,000 distinct CDR3 sequences, roughly 8% being singletons. Sequenced input: synovial fluid, either unsorted or a sorted T cell fraction (not recorded which). These receptors were taken from a male donor with ankylosing spondylitis.

This clonotype was seen many times. In nucleotides, the CDR3 is TGTGCCAGCAGCTTAGAGGGGCCCTCCTACAATGAGCAGTTCTTC. Protein product: CASSLEGPSYNEQFF. J is TRBJ2-1 and V is TRBV11-2; possibly TRBD1 for D (5 bases). The V end was cut by 0 bases, the J end by 0 bases, with 6 bases between. This CDR3 has 15 residues. Germline CDR1 and CDR2: SGHAT and FQNNGV.

In its sample, this clonotype was seen many times. This chain links TRBV7-2 with TRBJ2-5, with D unresolved. From germline, CDR1 is SGHTA and CDR2 FQGNSA. The CDR3 covers 13 residues. V was cut by 1 base and J by 5 bases, with 8 bases left in between. The CDR3 bases are TGTGCCAGCAGCTTAGTGCATATGGAGACCCAGTACTTC. It translates to CASSLVHMETQYF.

The chain links TRBV4-3 to TRBJ2-7, with D perhaps being TRBD1 or TRBD2 (5 bases each). The CDR3 runs 14 residues. Germline values: CDR1 LGHNA, CDR2 YSLEER. The V end lost 1 base, the J end lost 4 bases, and 11 bases lay between the germline ends. CDR3 region: CASSQGAGRYEQYF. DNA for the CDR3: TGCGCCAGCAGCCAAGGGGCAGGGAGATACGAGCAGTACTTC.

This clonotype occurred many times. The chain has TRBV30 and TRBJ1-2; D uncertain. V lost 3 bases and J lost 5, with 16 bases in between. CDR3 length: 14 residues. Germline loops: CDR1 GTSNPN, CDR2 SVGIG (reference sequence). The CDR3 loop reads CAWRYPGRAYGYTF. CDR3 sequence (DNA): TGTGCCTGGAGATATCCGGGCCGGGCGTATGGCTACACCTTC. Supplemented by reference TRBV30 and TRBJ1-2, the full variable domain reads SQTIHQWPATLVQPVGSPLSLECTVEGTSNPNLYWYRQAAGRGLQLLFYSVGIGQISSEVPQNLSASRPQDRQFILSSKKLLLSDSGFYLCAWRYPGRAYGYTFGSGTRLTVV.

The sample holds many counts of this clonotype. The genes are TRBV20-1 and TRBJ2-3, with TRBD2 identical over 15 bases. Trimming cost V 3 bases and J 9 bases; bases outside gene matches: 10. The CDR3 extends over 16 amino acids. Germline lookup yields CDR1 DFQATT and CDR2 SNEGSKA (reference sequence). The CDR3 bases are TGCAGTGCTAGCCTGGCCGGGACTAGCGGGAGGTGGACGCAGTATTTT. Translation: CSASLAGTSGRWTQYF.

The chain links TRBV11-2 to TRBJ2-5; TRBD2 matches 8 bases. The length of the CDR3 is 16 residues. V lost 4 bases, J lost 2 bases, and 9 bases stayed unmatched. Looked up from germline, CDR1 is SGHAT and CDR2 is FQNNGV. The CDR3 DNA reads as TGTGCCAGCAGCTACATCGCGGGGGGCGATCAAGAGACCCAGTACTTC. Protein: CASSYIAGGDQETQYF. Together with reference TRBV11-2 and TRBJ2-5, the CDR3 gives the full variable domain: EAGVAQSPRYKIIEKRQSVAFWCNPISGHATLYWYQQILGQGPKLLIQFQNNGVVDDSQLPKDRFSAERLKGVDSTLKIQPAKLEDSAVYLCASSYIAGGDQETQYFGPGTRLLVL.

This clonotype was counted at least ten times. The V gene is TRBV12-3 or TRBV12-4, the J gene TRBJ1-5; possible D gene TRBD1, 5 bases. V lost 7 bases and J 7 bases, leaving 23 bases between the germline ends. The CDR3 runs 16 residues. Here the CDR3 reads CASMGQVGRVGQPQHF. As DNA, the CDR3 is TGTGCCAGCATGGGGCAGGTGGGCAGGGTGGGGCAGCCCCAGCATTTT.

This clonotype occurred many times. V usage is TRBV6-6 and J usage is TRBJ1-4, with D possibly matching TRBD1 (6 bases). The CDR3 totals 11 residues. V lost 6 bases, J lost 8 bases, and 7 bases lay in between. Germline V gene sequence: CDR1 MNHNY, CDR2 SVGAGI (reference sequence). This CDR3 is CASRQGEKLFF. CDR3 nucleotides: TGTGCCAGCAGACAGGGAGAAAAACTGTTTTTT.

This clonotype was detected only a few times. V usage is TRBV28 and J usage is TRBJ2-3, with D possibly matching TRBD1 (6 bases). This CDR3 contains 15 residues. Germline V gives CDR1 MDHEN, CDR2 SYDVKM. V dropped 3 bases and J dropped 2 bases, with 12 bases sitting between them. In nucleotides, the CDR3 is TGTGCCAGCAGTTTGGAACAGGGACACACAGATACGCAGTATTTT. Translating it yields CASSLEQGHTDTQYF.

This clonotype was counted only a few times. The chain combines TRBV10-3 with TRBJ2-1, with D perhaps matching TRBD1 (6 bases). Deletions cut 11 bases from V and 8 bases from J, with 19 bases between. The length of the CDR3 is 13 residues. Germline-derived CDR1 and CDR2 are ENHRY and SYGVKD. CDR3: CAPNEAGDDEQFF. CDR3 DNA sequence: TGTGCCCCCAACGAGGCAGGGGATGATGAGCAGTTCTTC.